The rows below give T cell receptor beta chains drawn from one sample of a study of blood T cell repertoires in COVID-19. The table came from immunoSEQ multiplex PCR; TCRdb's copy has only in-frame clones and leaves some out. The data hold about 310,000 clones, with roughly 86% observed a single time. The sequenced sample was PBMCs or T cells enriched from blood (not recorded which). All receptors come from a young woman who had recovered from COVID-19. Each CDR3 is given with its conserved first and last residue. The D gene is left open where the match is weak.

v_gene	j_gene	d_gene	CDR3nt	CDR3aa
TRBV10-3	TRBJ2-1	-	TGTGCCATCAGTGAGACCGGGACTTCCTACAATGAGCAGTTCTTC	CAISETGTSYNEQFF
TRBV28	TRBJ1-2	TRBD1	TGTGCCAGCAGCTTTCCGGGAGGGGGCACTAACTATGGCTACACCTTC	CASSFPGGGTNYGYTF
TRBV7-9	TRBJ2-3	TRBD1	TGTGCCAGCAGCTCCCGGGCAGGGGGCCCAGATACGCAGTATTTT	CASSSRAGGPDTQYF
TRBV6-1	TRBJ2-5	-	TGTGCCAGCAGTGAAGCGGGGGGAGAGACCCAGTACTTC	CASSEAGGETQYF
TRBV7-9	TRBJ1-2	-	TGTGCCAGCAGCTTACGGGTAAGTTTCACAAGTTATAACTATGGCTACACCTTC	CASSLRVSFTSYNYGYTF
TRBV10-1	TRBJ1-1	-	TGCGCCAGCAGTGGGGACAAATTGAGAGGTACTGAAGCTTTCTTT	CASSGDKLRGTEAFF
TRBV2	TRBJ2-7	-	TGTGCCAGCAGTCCCAGGGGGGTGGGCCCCTACGAGCAGTACTTC	CASSPRGVGPYEQYF
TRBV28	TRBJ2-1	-	TGTGCCAGCAGATCCGAGGGTCCGGTCGATGAGCAGTTCTTC	CASRSEGPVDEQFF
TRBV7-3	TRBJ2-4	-	TGTGCCAGCAGCTTAGGTCCGGCTACGGGAAGTGCGAACATTCAGTACTTC	CASSLGPATGSANIQYF
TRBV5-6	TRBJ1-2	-	TGTGCCAGCAGCCGTATGGAGGGGTCCGGCTATGGCTACACCTTC	CASSRMEGSGYGYTF
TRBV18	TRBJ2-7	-	TGTGCCAGCTCACCACGTCGACTAGGAAGAGTCGAGCAGTACTTC	CASSPRRLGRVEQYF
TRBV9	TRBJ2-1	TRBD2	TGTGCCAGCAGCGTAGGGACTAGCGGAAGAGCCTACAATGAGCAGTTCTTC	CASSVGTSGRAYNEQFF
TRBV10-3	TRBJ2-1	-	TGTGCCATCAGTCCTTTAGCGGACTCGTACAATGAGCAGTTCTTC	CAISPLADSYNEQFF
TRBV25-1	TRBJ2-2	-	TGTGCCAGCAGTGAAGGGGGGGGCTGGTTGGACGGGGAGCTGTTTTTT	CASSEGGGWLDGELFF
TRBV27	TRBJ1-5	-	TGTGCCAGCAGTTTATTCACAGATAGCAATCAGCCCCAGCATTTT	CASSLFTDSNQPQHF
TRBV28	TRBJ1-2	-	TGTGCCAGCAGTCTCCCGGTAGGGGTTAATGGCTACACCTTC	CASSLPVGVNGYTF